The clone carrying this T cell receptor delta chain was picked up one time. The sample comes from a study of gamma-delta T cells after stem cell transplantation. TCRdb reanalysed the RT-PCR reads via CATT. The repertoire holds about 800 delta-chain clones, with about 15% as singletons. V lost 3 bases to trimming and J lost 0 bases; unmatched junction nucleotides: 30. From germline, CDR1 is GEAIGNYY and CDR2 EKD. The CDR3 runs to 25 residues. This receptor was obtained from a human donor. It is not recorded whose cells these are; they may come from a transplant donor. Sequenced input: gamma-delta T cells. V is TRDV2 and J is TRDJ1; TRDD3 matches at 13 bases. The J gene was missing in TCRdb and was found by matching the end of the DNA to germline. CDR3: CACDSVDPTGTGGYAPQLYTDKLIF. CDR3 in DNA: TGTGCCTGTGACTCCGTGGACCCCACGGGTACTGGGGGATACGCACCCCAACTGTACACCGATAAACTCATCTTT.